This T cell receptor beta chain was sequenced during a study of PD-1 blockade in classical Hodgkin lymphoma. Every patient experienced relapse after autologous stem cell transplantation, and brentuximab vedotin exposure varied. V gave up 3 bases and J gave up 0 bases, with 13 bases separating them. The CDR3 is 16 amino acids. Germline CDR1 and CDR2: SGHRS and YFSETQ. Libraries were prepared by immunoSEQ multiplex PCR; TCRdb keeps only in-frame clonotypes and omits some of them. The table includes some 39,000 clones, 88% detected once. The genes are TRBV5-1 and TRBJ2-1; D unresolved. The TCR originated in a human donor with classical Hodgkin lymphoma. Source: peripheral blood mononuclear cells (PBMCs), taken at baseline. The CDR3 loop reads CASSWPKGPSYNEQFF. CDR3 bases: TGCGCCAGCAGCTGGCCCAAGGGTCCCTCCTACAATGAGCAGTTCTTC.